Sequencing of this T cell receptor (beta chain) was carried out in a study of T cells in Graves' hyperthyroidism and ophthalmopathy. This clonotype has a count of ten or more. From RNA transcripts, TCR beta CDR3 regions were amplified. The TCR CDR3 first-round RT-PCR relied on the HTBI primer set. TCRdb itself ran the multiplex PCR reads through MiXCR, one entry per CDR3 protein. The sample has 94,000 or so distinct CDR3 sequences, about half seen once. The germline gives CDR1 SGHRS, CDR2 YFSETQ. The length of the CDR3 is 16 residues. V was pared by 2 bases and J by 0 bases, with 15 bases between. This chain joins TRBV5-1 and TRBJ2-7, with D uncertain. The clonotype originates from a woman in her thirties or forties with Graves' hyperthyroidism. The sequenced sample consisted of blood. The CDR3 DNA reads as TGCGCCAGCAGCTTTGACCTTGGCAGGAGCTCCTACGAGCAGTACTTC. It encodes CASSFDLGRSSYEQYF.